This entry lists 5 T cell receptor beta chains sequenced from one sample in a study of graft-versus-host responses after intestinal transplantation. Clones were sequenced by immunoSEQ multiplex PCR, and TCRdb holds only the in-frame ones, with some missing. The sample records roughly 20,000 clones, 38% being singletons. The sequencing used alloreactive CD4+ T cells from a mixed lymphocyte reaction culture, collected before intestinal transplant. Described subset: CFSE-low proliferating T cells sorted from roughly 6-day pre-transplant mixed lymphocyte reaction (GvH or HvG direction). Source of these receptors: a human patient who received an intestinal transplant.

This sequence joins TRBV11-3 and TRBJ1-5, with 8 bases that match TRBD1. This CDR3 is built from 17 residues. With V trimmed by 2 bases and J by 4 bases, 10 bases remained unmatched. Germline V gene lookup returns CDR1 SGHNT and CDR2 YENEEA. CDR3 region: CASSLSAGGQRNQPQHF. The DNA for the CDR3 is TGTGCCAGCAGCTTATCGGCAGGGGGCCAGAGAAATCAGCCCCAGCATTTT.

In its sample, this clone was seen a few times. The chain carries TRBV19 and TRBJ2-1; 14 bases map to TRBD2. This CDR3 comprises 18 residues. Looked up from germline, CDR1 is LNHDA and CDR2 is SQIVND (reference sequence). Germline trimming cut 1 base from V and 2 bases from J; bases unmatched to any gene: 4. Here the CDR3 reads CASSIGLAGGRAYNEQFF. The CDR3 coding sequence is TGTGCCAGTAGTATAGGACTAGCGGGGGGGCGTGCCTACAATGAGCAGTTCTTC.

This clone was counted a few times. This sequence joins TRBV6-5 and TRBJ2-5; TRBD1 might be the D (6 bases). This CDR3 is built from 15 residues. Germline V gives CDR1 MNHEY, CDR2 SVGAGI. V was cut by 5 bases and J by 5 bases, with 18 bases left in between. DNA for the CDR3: TGTGCCAGCAGTCAGGGGACCCGTTTTGGGGAGACCCAGTACTTC. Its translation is CASSQGTRFGETQYF.

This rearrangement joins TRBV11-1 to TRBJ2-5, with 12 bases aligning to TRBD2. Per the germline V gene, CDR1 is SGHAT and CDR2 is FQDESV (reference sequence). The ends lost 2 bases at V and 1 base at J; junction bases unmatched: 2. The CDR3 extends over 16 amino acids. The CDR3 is CASSLTLAGGQETQYF. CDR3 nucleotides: TGTGCCAGCAGCTTAACACTAGCGGGGGGCCAAGAGACCCAGTACTTC.

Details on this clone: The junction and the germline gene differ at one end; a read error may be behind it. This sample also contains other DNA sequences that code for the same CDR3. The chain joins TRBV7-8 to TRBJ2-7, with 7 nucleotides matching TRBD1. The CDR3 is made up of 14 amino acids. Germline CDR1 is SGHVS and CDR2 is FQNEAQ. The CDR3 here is CASSPSGTAYEQYF. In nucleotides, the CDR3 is TGTGCCAGCAGCCCGAGTGGGACAGCCTACGAGCAATACTTC.